The following is a T cell receptor beta chain sequence with its context. The data originate from a study of shared clonotypes between healthy human individuals. Measured with immunoSEQ multiplex PCR; TCRdb has only the in-frame clones, and not every one. The top ten hold under 2% of the sample, which has roughly 2.1 million clones, under 95% seen once. CD45RO-negative, CCR7-positively selected cells formed the naive CD8 fraction, excluding terminally differentiated effector memory CD45RA+ cells. This receptor was obtained from a man younger than 35 in good health. Some clones in this sample may be carry-over from other donors' samples. Input material: naive CD8+ T cells from PBMCs.

CDR3 nucleotide sequence: TGTGCCAGCAGTGAGATCGGACTAGCGGGCTCTCAAGAGACCCAGTACTTC. As protein: CASSEIGLAGSQETQYF. This chain joins TRBV27 and TRBJ2-5; 11 bases map to TRBD2. Germline CDR1 MNHEY, CDR2 SMNVEV (reference sequence). V lost 5 bases to trimming and J lost 2 bases; unmatched junction nucleotides: 10. The CDR3 is 17 residues long.